Below are 29 T cell receptor beta chains sequenced from a single sample in a study of early T cells in non-severe SARS-CoV-2 infection. MiXCR, run by TCRdb on the 5' RACE reads, gives a single entry per CDR3 protein. The sample has about 21,000 distinct CDR3 sequences; 5% to 6% are singletons. The source was whole blood, collected at baseline. These receptors came from an adult who was a healthcare worker with PCR-confirmed SARS-CoV-2 infection or an uninfected control (not recorded which).

This clonotype has ten or more counts. The chain joins TRBV20-1 to TRBJ2-7, with 7 bases fitting TRBD1. J gave up 2 bases and V 4 bases, and 5 bases lay outside the gene matches. The germline gives CDR1 DFQATT, CDR2 SNEGSKA (reference sequence). The CDR3 contains 13 residues. The CDR3 loop is CSAIGTGAYEQYF. CDR3 DNA sequence: TGCAGTGCTATCGGAACAGGGGCCTACGAGCAGTACTTC.

The table lists this clonotype with many counts. V is TRBV4-1 and J is TRBJ2-3; 7 bases line up with TRBD2. CDR3 size: 16 residues. The germline V gene has CDR1 MGHRA and CDR2 YSYEKL. The junction had 7 bases not matched to a gene; V was cut back by 1 base and J by 3 bases. For the CDR3, the DNA is TGCGCCAGCAGCCAAGCCTTCGGGGGGAGGACAGATACGCAGTATTTT. Its translation is CASSQAFGGRTDTQYF.

J is TRBJ1-1 and V is TRBV30; tentatively, D is TRBD1 (6 bases). The CDR3 totals 13 residues. The V end lost 2 bases, the J end lost 1 base, and 8 bases lay between the germline ends. Per germline, CDR1 GTSNPN and CDR2 SVGIG (reference sequence). The CDR3, as DNA: TGTGCCTGGAGTCGGGGGGCGAACACTGAAGCTTTCTTT. Amino acid sequence: CAWSRGANTEAFF.

This clonotype was detected only a few times. The chain joins TRBV29-1 to TRBJ2-7; 11 bases match TRBD1. Germline CDR1 reads SQVTM; CDR2 reads ANQGSEA. CDR3 length: 14 residues. V was pared by 4 bases and J by 0 bases, with 2 bases of the junction left unmatched. The CDR3 nucleotides read TGCAGCGTTGGGACAGGGGGCATCTCCTACGAGCAGTACTTC. It codes for CSVGTGGISYEQYF.

This clonotype was seen many times. V gene TRBV12-3 or TRBV12-4 combines with J gene TRBJ1-6, with D possibly matching TRBD1 (5 bases). The V end was cut by 3 bases, the J end by 2 bases, with 20 bases between. The CDR3 runs to 19 residues. In nucleotides, the CDR3 is TGTGCCAGCAGTTTTAGGGGCCTTCCGGGCCTGACCTATAATTCACCCCTCCACTTT. Protein product: CASSFRGLPGLTYNSPLHF.

This clonotype was seen many times. DNA of the CDR3: TGTGCCAGCAGCTTATCCCCGCGGACACGAGGGGAGCAGTTCTTC. Residues: CASSLSPRTRGEQFF. The chain employs TRBV7-3 and TRBJ2-1; D may be TRBD1 or TRBD2 (5 bases each). CDR3 length: 15 residues. The V gene's germline CDR1 is SGHTA and CDR2 FQGTGA. With 2 bases removed from V and 10 bases from J, the gap between germline ends came to 18 bases.

DNA for the CDR3: TGCAGTGCTAGAGATTCGGGACCCCGAAGCTCCTACAATGAGCAGTTCTTC. It codes for CSARDSGPRSSYNEQFF. The rearrangement links TRBV20-1 to TRBJ2-1; D may match TRBD1 or TRBD2 (5 bases each). The CDR3 spans 17 residues. Trimming left V 0 bases short and J 0 bases short, with 15 bases between. Germline values: CDR1 DFQATT, CDR2 SNEGSKA (reference sequence).

This clonotype is categorized as medium-sized. V and J are TRBV12-3 or TRBV12-4 and TRBJ2-1; 8 nucleotides match TRBD2. The ends lost 5 bases at V and 0 bases at J; junction bases unmatched: 6. The CDR3 spans 16 residues. CDR3 region: CASSTPGLVSYNEQFF. The CDR3 DNA sequence: TGTGCCAGCAGTACGCCGGGACTAGTCTCCTACAATGAGCAGTTCTTC.

The V call is TRBV10-2, the J call TRBJ1-1; no firm D call. Trimming took off 3 bases at V and 0 bases at J, with 8 bases between the two ends. The germline V gene encodes CDR1 WSHSY and CDR2 SAAADI. This CDR3 has 14 amino acids. This chain's CDR3 is CASSEVRVNTEAFF. The CDR3 DNA reads TGCGCCAGCAGTGAAGTAAGGGTGAACACTGAAGCTTTCTTT.

This clonotype was recorded a few times. This chain joins TRBV6-2 or TRBV6-3 and TRBJ2-7, with D possibly TRBD1 on 5 matching bases. The CDR3 extends over 14 amino acids. Germline lookup yields CDR1 MNHEY and CDR2 SVGEGT. V was shortened by 6 bases and J by 3 bases, with 15 bases between the two germline ends. In nucleotides, the CDR3 is TGTGCCAGCAGAACCCCGGACATTCGCTACGAGCAGTACTTC. It codes for CASRTPDIRYEQYF.

The V and J genes are TRBV7-2 and TRBJ2-7; TRBD1 or TRBD2 may be the D gene (5 bases each). Germline CDR1 and CDR2: SGHTA and FQGNSA. Trimming left V 1 base short and J 6 bases short, with 10 bases between. The length of the CDR3 is 13 residues. This chain's CDR3 is CASSLERGGEQYF. The CDR3, as DNA: TGTGCCAGCAGCTTAGAACGGGGCGGCGAGCAGTACTTC.

In its sample, this clonotype was seen a few times. The chain combines TRBV7-6 with TRBJ1-1, with a tentative D call TRBD1 (5 bases). Germline V gene data show CDR1 as SGHVS and CDR2 as FNYEAQ. The CDR3 covers 14 residues. V lost 1 base, J lost 0 bases, and 6 bases lay in between. The CDR3 sequence is CASSLGGMNTEAFF. CDR3 DNA sequence: TGTGCCAGCAGCTTAGGGGGGATGAACACTGAAGCTTTCTTT.

The chain links TRBV6-5 to TRBJ1-1; D gene ambiguous. Germline V gene sequence: CDR1 MNHEY, CDR2 SVGAGI. The ends were cut back, 6 bases at V and 4 bases at J, with 9 bases in the middle. There are 12 residues in the CDR3. This chain's CDR3 is CASSSDTTEAFF. Written as DNA, the CDR3 is TGTGCCAGCAGCTCTGACACCACTGAAGCTTTCTTT.

The rearrangement uses TRBV11-2 and TRBJ2-3; tentatively, D is TRBD1 or TRBD2 (5 bases each). Trimming cost V 0 bases and J 3 bases, with 13 bases left between them. This CDR3 spans 16 amino acids. Germline assignment: CDR1 SGHAT and CDR2 FQNNGV. The CDR3 coding sequence is TGTGCCAGCAGCTTAGATCGGGGCTCAGGGACAGATACGCAGTATTTT. It codes for CASSLDRGSGTDTQYF.

Many counts were recorded for this clonotype. The V call is TRBV29-1, the J call TRBJ2-5; TRBD1 aligns across 9 bases. The CDR3 has 13 amino acids. Germline loops: CDR1 SQVTM, CDR2 ANQGSEA. Trimming at V came to 3 bases and at J to 3 bases, leaving 2 bases not matched to a gene. Here the CDR3 reads CSVDRTGEETQYF. The CDR3 DNA reads TGCAGCGTTGATCGGACAGGGGAAGAGACCCAGTACTTC.

Only a few counts were recorded for this clonotype. CDR3 region: CASSLEQGALDQPQHF. CDR3 DNA sequence: TGTGCCAGCAGCTTAGAACAGGGGGCATTGGATCAGCCCCAGCATTTT. The gene calls are TRBV7-6 and TRBJ1-5; 9 nucleotides line up with TRBD1. The CDR3 spans 16 residues. The V segment lost 1 base and the J segment 5 bases; nucleotides outside the gene matches: 6. Germline CDR1 is SGHVS and CDR2 is FNYEAQ.

This clonotype was counted at least ten times. The J gene is TRBJ1-2, the V gene TRBV5-1; D possibly corresponds to TRBD1 (6 bases). V lost 1 base, J lost 4 bases, and 14 bases lay in between. The CDR3 spans 15 residues. Per the germline V gene, CDR1 is SGHRS and CDR2 is YFSETQ. DNA for the CDR3: TGCGCCAGCAGCTTGACGGACAGAATACCCTATGGCTACACCTTC. It yields the protein CASSLTDRIPYGYTF.

This clonotype was picked up many times. This chain connects TRBV7-9 to TRBJ1-1; TRBD1 might be the D (5 bases). Germline V gives CDR1 SEHNR, CDR2 FQNEAQ (reference sequence). V lost 5 bases, J lost 6 bases, and 16 bases lay in between. The CDR3 has 14 residues. The CDR3 DNA is TGTGCCAGCAGCGAAGACAGTGGCGTCGCTGAAGCTTTCTTT. This encodes CASSEDSGVAEAFF.

This clonotype occurred a few times. Here the CDR3 reads CSARVSTDTQYF. The CDR3 DNA reads TGCAGTGCTAGAGTGAGCACAGATACGCAGTATTTT. The V call is TRBV20-1, the J call TRBJ2-3; D ambiguous. The CDR3 length is 12 residues. Trimming pared 1 base from V and 0 bases from J, leaving 2 bases between. Per germline, CDR1 DFQATT and CDR2 SNEGSKA (reference sequence).

Many counts were recorded for this clonotype. The gene calls are TRBV6-5 and TRBJ1-1; D not resolved. Germline assignment: CDR1 MNHEY and CDR2 SVGAGI. The CDR3 has 14 residues. Trimming removed 6 bases at V and 3 bases at J, with 14 bases between. DNA of the CDR3: TGTGCCAGCAGGACCGGCCCACGGGACACTGAAGCTTTCTTT. It encodes CASRTGPRDTEAFF.

The sample holds many counts of this clonotype. The chain joins TRBV5-1 to TRBJ2-1; D call uncertain. Trimming removed 0 bases from V and 9 bases from J, with 13 bases in between. This CDR3 is 14 amino acids long. Germline V lookup: CDR1 SGHRS, CDR2 YFSETQ. CDR3 protein: CASSLEPGGGEQFF. The CDR3 DNA sequence: TGCGCCAGCAGCTTGGAACCTGGTGGCGGTGAGCAGTTCTTC.

The CDR3 DNA is TGTGCCAGCAGCACCACGATAGACAGACTGCGCTACGAGCAGTACTTC. It codes for CASSTTIDRLRYEQYF. This rearrangement joins TRBV3-2 to TRBJ2-7; TRBD1 is the table's D call and was not checked against the DNA. TRBV3-2 is classified as a pseudogene. The CDR3 is 16 amino acids.

The V call is TRBV7-3, the J call TRBJ2-7; TRBD2 matches at 8 bases. The CDR3 is made up of 14 amino acids. CDR1 is SGHTA, CDR2 FQGTGA, per germline. The V segment lost 1 base and the J segment 5 bases; nucleotides outside the gene matches: 4. The CDR3 reads CASSLIAGMNEQYF. The CDR3 DNA is TGTGCCAGCAGCTTAATAGCGGGGATGAACGAGCAGTACTTC. Drawing the rest from reference TRBV7-3 and TRBJ2-7, the complete variable domain is GAGVSQTPSNKVTEKGKYVELRCDPISGHTALYWYRQSLGQGPEFLIYFQGTGAADDSGLPNDRFFAVRPEGSVSTLKIQRTERGDSAVYLCASSLIAGMNEQYFGPGTRLTVT.

Many counts were recorded for this clonotype. The CDR3 is CASTGQGANEKLFF. The DNA of the CDR3 is TGTGCCAGCACCGGACAGGGAGCTAATGAAAAACTGTTTTTT. The chain joins TRBV6-6 to TRBJ1-4, with 8 bases matching TRBD1. Germline V gene sequence: CDR1 MNHNY, CDR2 SVGAGI (reference sequence). V lost 7 bases and J lost 3; bases outside the gene matches: 4. The CDR3 consists of 14 residues.

The rearrangement uses TRBV10-2 and TRBJ2-4, with TRBD2 matching over 10 bases. The CDR3 consists of 14 residues. Germline CDR1 reads WSHSY; CDR2 reads SAAADI. Trimming took 6 bases from V and 5 from J; bases not matched to a gene: 4. DNA for the CDR3: TGCGCCAGCAGCGCCGGACTAGCGGAAAACATTCAGTACTTC. The encoded protein is CASSAGLAENIQYF.

This clonotype was seen at least ten times. The chain recombines TRBV4-2 with TRBJ1-3; D is unclear. V was pared by 0 bases and J by 2 bases, with 17 bases between. Germline V gene lookup returns CDR1 LGHNA and CDR2 YNFKEQ. The CDR3 totals 18 residues. The DNA of the CDR3 is TGTGCCAGCAGCCAAGATATCCAGGCCGCTAGCACTGGAAACACCATATATTTT. Translation gives CASSQDIQAASTGNTIYF.

This clonotype came up many times. The J gene is TRBJ2-3, the V gene TRBV5-1, with D possibly matching TRBD1 (5 bases). Germline CDR1 is SGHRS and CDR2 is YFSETQ. The CDR3 spans 14 residues. The V end lost 1 base, the J end lost 2 bases, and 8 bases lay between the germline ends. The CDR3 DNA reads TGCGCCAGCAGCTTGCAGGGATACACAGATACGCAGTATTTT. Translating gives CASSLQGYTDTQYF.

This clonotype is termed medium-sized. The gene calls are TRBV9 and TRBJ2-3; D is undetermined. V dropped 4 bases and J dropped 6 bases, with 12 bases sitting between them. This CDR3 has 13 residues. CDR1 and CDR2 from the germline V gene are SGDLS and YYNGEE. CDR3 in DNA: TGTGCCAGCAGCCCCAAGGTGACGGATACGCAGTATTTT. Translation: CASSPKVTDTQYF.

This clonotype was seen only a few times. This chain uses TRBV7-3 with TRBJ1-1; D is unclear. CDR1 SGHTA and CDR2 FQGTGA come from the germline V gene. Trimming cost V 0 bases and J 8 bases, with 13 bases left between them. The length of the CDR3 is 14 residues. CDR3 bases: TGTGCCAGCAGCTTAACAGGCCCCTGGGCAGAAGCTTTCTTT. Translation gives CASSLTGPWAEAFF.